This T cell receptor (beta chain) derives from a study of cytomegalovirus exposure and HLA in healthy donors. The wider study: One earlier analysis, a look at around 170 million T cells, found 100 million to 130 million unique TCR beta sequences. General study points: Roughly 170 TCR beta chains were listed as cytomegalovirus-associated. Later analysis suggested links between common viral pathogens and several top significant clusters. It was confirmed in vitro that three of the CMV-associated chains were specific for CMV antigens.

With 60 Vbeta and 13 Jbeta primers, the PCR was carried out. Sequencing was performed with immunoSEQ multiplex PCR; in TCRdb, only in-frame clones are kept and a portion is missing. The sample comprises about 150,000 clones, approximately 79% of which are singletons, and about 4.3% rests with the top ten. This clone appeared a few times. As yet, its antigen is unknown. The germline V and J ends were trimmed by 6 bases and 6 bases, with 21 bases remaining between them. CDR1 is MGHRA, CDR2 YSYEKL, per germline. The CDR3 sequence is 16 residues long. Specimen: PBMCs. The V and J genes are TRBV4-1 and TRBJ2-1; D possibly corresponds to TRBD1 (5 bases). The clonotype originates from a man aged 18 to 35 in good health and CMV-seropositive. DNA for the CDR3: TGCGCCAGCAGTCCTCCAAGGGGCTCAGTGGGCAATGAGCAGTTCTTC. Protein product: CASSPPRGSVGNEQFF.